Presented here are 20 T cell receptor beta chains from one specimen sequenced in a study of blood T cell repertoires in COVID-19. The method was immunoSEQ multiplex PCR; TCRdb's version includes in-frame clones alone and lacks a portion of them. Here the sample spans over 200,000 clones, approximately 87% being singletons. Specimen: peripheral blood. Source of these receptors: a woman aged 45-60 years with acute or convalescent COVID-19.

The rearrangement joins TRBV5-1 to TRBJ1-1; D uncertain. The CDR3 consists of 13 residues. Germline CDR1 is SGHRS and CDR2 is YFSETQ. V was clipped by 7 bases and J by 3 bases, with 13 bases between them. CDR3 residues: CASQQGGDTEAFF. The CDR3 coding sequence is TGCGCCAGCCAACAAGGCGGGGACACTGAAGCTTTCTTT.

The chain links TRBV4-1 to TRBJ2-1, with 16 positions matching TRBD2. V dropped 3 bases and J dropped 5; count of bases not matched to a gene: 10. The CDR3 contains 19 residues. Germline V gives CDR1 MGHRA, CDR2 YSYEKL. CDR3 DNA: TGCGCCAGCAGCCACCCGGGACTAGCGGGAGGGCCAAGAAACAATGAGCAGTTCTTC. It yields the protein CASSHPGLAGGPRNNEQFF.

The chain has TRBV7-9 and TRBJ2-7; 7 nucleotides agree with TRBD2. Germline values: CDR1 SEHNR, CDR2 FQNEAQ (reference sequence). The CDR3 has 15 amino acids. V trimming: 5 bases; J trimming: 1 base; junction bases outside the gene matches: 8. CDR3 nucleotide sequence: TGTGCCAGCAGCGTTCTAGCGGTAAGATCCTACGAGCAGTACTTC. Its translation is CASSVLAVRSYEQYF.

This clone was counted ten times or more. The J gene is TRBJ2-1, the V gene TRBV5-1; 12 bases are shared with TRBD1. The CDR3 has 15 amino acids. Germline loops: CDR1 SGHRS, CDR2 YFSETQ. The V and J ends lost 3 bases and 6 bases, in that order; junction bases with no gene match: 4. The CDR3: CASSSGQGALNEQFF. Here the CDR3 DNA reads TGCGCCAGCAGCTCGGGACAGGGGGCTCTCAATGAGCAGTTCTTC.

The chain combines TRBV6-5 with TRBJ2-6, with 7 bases matching TRBD1. The CDR3 contains 15 residues. In germline, CDR1 is MNHEY, CDR2 SVGAGI. The trim removed 2 bases at V and 3 bases at J, leaving 1 base unmatched. The CDR3 region has the DNA TGTGCCAGCAGTTACACAGGGGTTGGGGCCAACGTCCTGACTTTC. Its translation is CASSYTGVGANVLTF.

The CDR3 coding sequence is TGTGCCAGCAGCTTAGTCGGCCAGGGCGACGGCTACACCTTC. Amino acids: CASSLVGQGDGYTF. The chain joins TRBV7-2 to TRBJ1-2, with a tentative D call TRBD1 (5 bases). This CDR3 region has 14 residues. V was cut by 1 base and J by 8 bases, with 14 bases left in between. In germline, CDR1 is SGHTA, CDR2 FQGNSA. Based on the CDR3 plus reference TRBV7-2 and TRBJ1-2, the full variable domain is GAGVSQSPSNKVTEKGKDVELRCDPISGHTALYWYRQSLGQGLEFLIYFQGNSAPDKSGLPSDRFSAERTGGSVSTLTIQRTQQEDSAVYLCASSLVGQGDGYTFGSGTRLTVV.

The CDR3 here is CASTLGTGVNSPLHF. Here the CDR3 DNA reads TGTGCCAGCACCTTGGGGACAGGGGTGAATTCACCCCTCCACTTT. The chain joins TRBV19 to TRBJ1-6, with TRBD1 matching over 10 bases. Trimming took 9 bases from V and 7 from J; bases not matched to a gene: 9. The germline CDR1 and CDR2 sequences are LNHDA and SQIVND (reference sequence). The CDR3 has 15 residues.

The chain recombines TRBV6-6 with TRBJ2-2; D is unclear. The germline CDR1 and CDR2 sequences are MNHNY and SVGAGI (reference sequence). There are 13 residues in the CDR3. The V and J ends lost 0 bases and 13 bases respectively, with 12 bases between them. The CDR3 sequence is CASSYSFTPGLFF. The CDR3 DNA reads as TGTGCCAGCAGTTACTCGTTCACCCCGGGGCTGTTTTTT.

V gene TRBV7-9 combines with J gene TRBJ2-7; D is unclear. Germline CDR1 is SEHNR and CDR2 is FQNEAQ (reference sequence). Trimming took off 1 base at V and 2 bases at J, with 9 bases between the two ends. The CDR3 runs 14 residues. In DNA form, the CDR3 reads TGTGCCAGCAGCTTAGGGTCTACTCCCTACGAGCAGTACTTC. Protein sequence: CASSLGSTPYEQYF.

The chain combines TRBV28 with TRBJ1-1; 9 bases line up with TRBD1. CDR1 and CDR2 (germline): MDHEN, SYDVKM. The CDR3 is 14 residues long. J lost 5 bases, V lost 7 bases, and 8 bases had no gene match. The CDR3 region has the DNA TGTGCCAGCATCAGCGGACAGGGGTGGACTGAAGCTTTCTTT. Amino acid sequence: CASISGQGWTEAFF. Variable domain in full (rest from reference TRBV28 and TRBJ1-1): DVKVTQSSRYLVKRTGEKVFLECVQDMDHENMFWYRQDPGLGLRLIYFSYDVKMKEKGDIPEGYSVSREKKERFSLILESASTNQTSMYLCASISGQGWTEAFFGQGTRLTVV.

The chain is built from TRBV4-2 and TRBJ2-1; D not resolved. Germline assignment: CDR1 LGHNA and CDR2 YNFKEQ. The CDR3 totals 13 residues. V was cut by 0 bases and J by 3 bases, with 3 bases left in between. The CDR3 reads CASSQDYYNEQFF. The CDR3 DNA is TGTGCCAGCAGCCAAGATTACTACAATGAGCAGTTCTTC.

This clone was seen more than once but under ten times. V usage is TRBV4-1 and J usage is TRBJ1-5; 8 nucleotides line up with TRBD1. The CDR3 is 17 amino acids. V lost 3 bases and J lost 2; bases outside the gene matches: 9. From germline, CDR1 is MGHRA and CDR2 YSYEKL. The CDR3 protein is CASSHPRQGMGNQPQHF. CDR3 sequence (DNA): TGCGCCAGCAGCCATCCCCGACAGGGGATGGGCAATCAGCCCCAGCATTTT.

The CDR3 nucleotides read TGTGCCATCACTCCGACTAGCGGGAGGGCTAACACCGGGGAGCTGTTTTTT. This encodes CAITPTSGRANTGELFF. This chain uses TRBV10-3 with TRBJ2-2, with 14 bases fitting TRBD2. The CDR3 sequence is 17 residues long. Germline CDR1 ENHRY, CDR2 SYGVKD. Trimming cost V 7 bases and J 2 bases; bases outside gene matches: 6.

The chain combines TRBV9 with TRBJ2-3; D is undetermined. The CDR3 consists of 13 residues. The germline V gene encodes CDR1 SGDLS and CDR2 YYNGEE. V dropped 2 bases and J dropped 3 bases, with 7 bases sitting between them. This CDR3 is CASSVRGTDTQYF. The CDR3 bases are TGTGCCAGCAGCGTCCGAGGAACAGATACGCAGTATTTT. Full variable domain (missing parts from reference TRBV9 and TRBJ2-3): DSGVTQTPKHLITATGQRVTLRCSPRSGDLSVYWYQQSLDQGLQFLIQYYNGEERAKGNILERFSAQQFPDLHSELNLSSLELGDSALYFCASSVRGTDTQYFGPGTRLTVL.

This clone came up a few times. The chain combines TRBV4-1 with TRBJ1-6, with TRBD1 identical over 10 bases. Trimming cost V 1 base and J 8 bases; bases outside gene matches: 11. The CDR3 contains 18 residues. The germline V gene has CDR1 MGHRA and CDR2 YSYEKL. The CDR3 region has the DNA TGCGCCAGCAGCCAAGTCGGCGACAGGGGGCTATATGATTCACCCCTCCACTTT. It translates to CASSQVGDRGLYDSPLHF.

The chain carries TRBV5-8 and TRBJ1-2; D perhaps matches TRBD1 (5 bases). CDR1 and CDR2 (germline): SGHTS, YDEGEE. CDR3 length: 12 residues. V shed 6 bases and J shed 5 bases, with 11 bases lying between them. The CDR3 region has the DNA TGTGCCAGCAATGGGGCCGGGTATGGCTACACCTTC. This encodes CASNGAGYGYTF.

This chain joins TRBV2 and TRBJ2-5, with D possibly being TRBD2 (5 bases). V dropped 4 bases and J dropped 3 bases, with 15 bases sitting between them. This CDR3 has 15 residues. Per germline, CDR1 SNHLY and CDR2 FYNNEI. CDR3 in amino acids: CASSVEISEEETQYF. The CDR3 coding sequence is TGTGCCAGCAGTGTAGAGATTAGCGAGGAAGAGACCCAGTACTTC.

This clone was seen only once. The V gene is TRBV5-1, the J gene TRBJ1-2; D is uncertain. V gave up 2 bases and J gave up 0 bases, with 8 bases separating them. The CDR3 consists of 14 residues. Germline values: CDR1 SGHRS, CDR2 YFSETQ. DNA of the CDR3: TGCGCCAGCAGCTTACAGCCTGCTAACTATGGCTACACCTTC. This encodes CASSLQPANYGYTF. Drawing the rest from reference TRBV5-1 and TRBJ1-2, the complete variable domain is KAGVTQTPRYLIKTRGQQVTLSCSPISGHRSVSWYQQTPGQGLQFLFEYFSETQRNKGNFPGRFSGRQFSNSRSEMNVSTLELGDSALYLCASSLQPANYGYTFGSGTRLTVV.

This clone was seen a few times. V gene TRBV15 combines with J gene TRBJ1-4, with TRBD1 matching over 8 bases. Germline V gene sequence: CDR1 LNHNV, CDR2 YYDKDF (reference sequence). After removal of 5 bases from V and 5 bases from J, the junction contained 10 bases not matched to a gene. CDR3 size: 16 residues. The CDR3 nucleotides are TGTGCCACCAGCGGAACTCCGGGACAGGCGAATGAAAAACTGTTTTTT. Encoded protein: CATSGTPGQANEKLFF. The full variable domain, completed using reference TRBV15 and TRBJ1-4, is DAMVIQNPRYQVTQFGKPVTLSCSQTLNHNVMYWYQQKSSQAPKLLFHYYDKDFNNEADTPDNFQSRRPNTSFCFLDIRSPGLGDTAMYLCATSGTPGQANEKLFFGSGTQLSVL.

This clone was recorded only once. The chain's CDR3 is CASSSPGQGREQFF. The CDR3 DNA follows: TGTGCCAGCAGTTCACCGGGACAGGGACGTGAGCAGTTCTTC. This chain joins TRBV28 and TRBJ2-1; 9 positions match TRBD1. Unmatched junction bases numbered 7, after V lost 4 bases and J lost 9 bases. From germline, CDR1 is MDHEN and CDR2 SYDVKM. CDR3 size: 14 residues.